Each of the 32 T cell receptor beta chains below was sequenced from the same sample in a study of response to subunit inactivated influenza vaccine. In TCRdb, the RT-PCR reads were re-called with MiXCR into one record per CDR3 protein. The data show more than 500,000 distinct CDR3 sequences, with approximately 10% seen just once and approximately 11% held by the top ten. In addition, the sample was reused for a study of T cells expressing NK-cell markers. From that paper: Template switching by 5'RACE with UMIs generated the TCR beta cDNA.

The sequences come from PBMCs from blood, collected on the day of vaccination. The receptors stem from a man aged 45-60 years who received an inactivated influenza vaccine.

This clonotype was recorded a few times. V gene TRBV9 combines with J gene TRBJ2-1; D is perhaps TRBD2 (6 bases). V lost 3 bases and J 5 bases, leaving 15 bases between the germline ends. Germline V gene data show CDR1 as SGDLS and CDR2 as YYNGEE. The CDR3 extends over 15 amino acids. The CDR3 loop is CASSATGTPNNEQFF. DNA of the CDR3: TGTGCCAGCAGCGCAACCGGGACTCCCAACAATGAGCAGTTCTTC.

This clonotype was seen a handful of times. This rearrangement joins TRBV10-3 to TRBJ2-1; 7 bases match TRBD2. The V and J ends lost 6 bases and 5 bases, in that order; junction bases with no gene match: 10. The CDR3 runs 15 residues. CDR1 ENHRY and CDR2 SYGVKD come from the germline V gene. The CDR3 DNA sequence: TGTGCCATCAGCCCGATGGGAGGGGCGCACAATGAGCAGTTCTTC. Protein product: CAISPMGGAHNEQFF.

A remark on this clonotype: At one of its ends the junction is not consistent with the germline gene, which may arise from a read error. This chain connects TRBV9 to TRBJ2-3, with 7 nucleotides matching TRBD1. There are 15 residues in the CDR3. Germline V lookup: CDR1 SGDLS, CDR2 YYNGEE. The CDR3 loop is CASSVRQGSKDTQYF. CDR3 nucleotides: TGTGCCAGCAGCGTAAGACAGGGAAGCAAAGATACGCAGTATTTT.

The sample holds many counts of this clonotype. In DNA, the CDR3 is TGTGCCAGCAGTTTTGGGTGGGGGAGCTCCTACGAGCAGTACTTC. Translated: CASSFGWGSSYEQYF. The rearrangement links TRBV12-3 or TRBV12-4 to TRBJ2-7; D is perhaps TRBD1 or TRBD2 (5 bases each). The V and J ends lost 3 bases and 0 bases respectively, with 12 bases between them. The CDR3 is made up of 15 amino acids.

On this clonotype: Sequence at one end of the junction differs from germline and may be a read error. The chain joins TRBV5-1 to TRBJ2-3; possible D gene TRBD2, 6 bases. CDR3 length: 15 residues. CDR1 SGHRS and CDR2 YFSETQ come from the germline V gene. The CDR3 is CASSLRRVSTATQYF. The DNA for the CDR3 is TGCGCCAGCAGCCTCCGGAGGGTTAGTACAGCTACGCAGTATTTT.

This clonotype has a handful of counts. The chain couples TRBV4-3 to TRBJ1-5; D gene unclear. Germline CDR1 is LGHNA and CDR2 is YSLEER. CDR3 size: 15 residues. V was trimmed by 4 bases and J by 2 bases, leaving 12 bases between them. The CDR3 loop is CASSRIWWGNQPQHF. As DNA, the CDR3 is TGCGCCAGCAGCCGTATTTGGTGGGGCAATCAGCCCCAGCATTTT.

At least ten counts were recorded for this clonotype. This chain uses TRBV28 with TRBJ2-7; 13 bases fit TRBD2. The CDR3 sequence is 14 residues long. Germline CDR1 reads MDHEN; CDR2 reads SYDVKM. Trimming cost V 4 bases and J 7 bases; bases outside gene matches: 4. This CDR3 reads CASSYTSGGAEQYF. The CDR3 coding sequence is TGTGCCAGCAGTTACACTAGCGGGGGGGCGGAGCAGTACTTC.

Ten or more counts support this clonotype. The chain carries TRBV7-2 and TRBJ1-6; 9 bases are a match to TRBD1. Trimming cost V 3 bases and J 8 bases; bases outside gene matches: 8. In germline, CDR1 is SGHTA, CDR2 FQGNSA. This CDR3 is 16 amino acids long. This chain's CDR3 is CASSLGQGSLHSPLHF. The DNA of the CDR3 is TGTGCCAGCAGCTTGGGACAGGGAAGTTTGCATTCACCCCTCCACTTT.

This clonotype showed up just a few times. The chain recombines TRBV5-1 with TRBJ2-7; D remains ambiguous. V was cut by 0 bases and J by 5 bases, with 15 bases left in between. Germline V gene data show CDR1 as SGHRS and CDR2 as YFSETQ. This CDR3 is 15 amino acids long. CDR3 nucleotides: TGCGCCAGCAGCTTGGTTGACCCACAGATCGACGAGCAGTACTTC. Protein product: CASSLVDPQIDEQYF. The variable domain in full, completed from reference TRBV5-1 and TRBJ2-7, reads KAGVTQTPRYLIKTRGQQVTLSCSPISGHRSVSWYQQTPGQGLQFLFEYFSETQRNKGNFPGRFSGRQFSNSRSEMNVSTLELGDSALYLCASSLVDPQIDEQYFGPGTRLTVT.

This chain joins TRBV7-2 and TRBJ2-1; TRBD2 agrees at 8 bases. CDR3 length equals 15 residues. After removal of 5 bases from V and 6 bases from J, the junction contained 9 bases not matched to a gene. CDR1 SGHTA and CDR2 FQGNSA come from the germline V gene. The chain's CDR3 is CASSGQRENPNEQFF. The CDR3 coding sequence is TGTGCCAGCAGCGGGCAGCGGGAGAATCCCAATGAGCAGTTCTTC.

This clonotype has just a few counts. The chain carries TRBV29-1 and TRBJ1-2; 7 bases are a match to TRBD1. CDR1 and CDR2 (germline): SQVTM, ANQGSEA. CDR3 size: 12 residues. The ends lost 2 bases at V and 4 bases at J; junction bases unmatched: 1. CDR3 amino acids: CSVENRGYGYTF. Written as DNA, the CDR3 is TGCAGCGTTGAAAACAGGGGCTATGGCTACACCTTC.

This clonotype came up a few times. The rearrangement joins TRBV20-1 to TRBJ2-7, with a possible D match to TRBD2 (7 bases). V lost 0 bases, J lost 0 bases, and 15 bases lay in between. The germline V gene encodes CDR1 DFQATT and CDR2 SNEGSKA (reference sequence). The CDR3 is 16 amino acids. As DNA, the CDR3 is TGCAGTGCTAGAGACGGGGGGCGGGGAGCCTCCTACGAGCAGTACTTC. Its translation is CSARDGGRGASYEQYF.

This clonotype was observed many times. V gene TRBV7-9 combines with J gene TRBJ2-1, with 9 positions matching TRBD1. Unmatched junction bases numbered 6, after V lost 3 bases and J lost 9 bases. The CDR3 loop spans 14 amino acids. Per germline, CDR1 SEHNR and CDR2 FQNEAQ (reference sequence). The CDR3 region has the DNA TGTGCCAGCAGCTTCGCACAGGGGGCAGTTGAGCAGTTCTTC. Translated: CASSFAQGAVEQFF.

The V call is TRBV6-5, the J call TRBJ2-1, with a weak D call TRBD1 (5 bases). Germline V gene data show CDR1 as MNHEY and CDR2 as SVGAGI. The CDR3 length is 15 residues. The V end was cut by 0 bases, the J end by 5 bases, with 11 bases between. The CDR3 sequence: CASSYSPGNNNEQFF. The DNA for the CDR3 is TGTGCCAGCAGTTACTCGCCAGGGAATAACAATGAGCAGTTCTTC.

This clonotype showed up just a few times. The V call is TRBV5-1, the J call TRBJ2-7, with D uncertain. CDR1 and CDR2 (germline): SGHRS, YFSETQ. The CDR3 consists of 15 residues. Deletions cut 1 base from V and 1 base from J, with 12 bases between. CDR3 residues: CASSLMSEKSYEQYF. The CDR3 DNA follows: TGCGCCAGCAGCTTGATGTCAGAGAAGTCCTACGAGCAGTACTTC. Full variable domain (missing parts from reference TRBV5-1 and TRBJ2-7): KAGVTQTPRYLIKTRGQQVTLSCSPISGHRSVSWYQQTPGQGLQFLFEYFSETQRNKGNFPGRFSGRQFSNSRSEMNVSTLELGDSALYLCASSLMSEKSYEQYFGPGTRLTVT.

This clonotype has just a few counts. The chain couples TRBV29-1 to TRBJ2-2; tentative D call: TRBD1 (8 bases). The CDR3 is 12 amino acids. With 6 bases removed from V and 6 bases from J, the gap between germline ends came to 11 bases. Germline V gene lookup returns CDR1 SQVTM and CDR2 ANQGSEA. This chain's CDR3 is CSVQGGAGELFF. Written as DNA, the CDR3 is TGCAGCGTACAGGGGGGGGCCGGGGAGCTGTTTTTT.

This clonotype turned up a few times. J is TRBJ1-4 and V is TRBV4-2, with no clear D. The CDR3 runs to 14 residues. The V gene's germline CDR1 is LGHNA and CDR2 YNFKEQ. Trimming cost V 3 bases and J 0 bases, with 5 bases left between them. The CDR3 here is CASSQFTTNEKLFF. The CDR3 nucleotides read TGTGCCAGCAGCCAGTTCACAACTAATGAAAAACTGTTTTTT.

This clonotype was detected a few times. The J gene is TRBJ2-7, the V gene TRBV21-1. TRBV21-1 has pseudogene status. The CDR3 sequence is 12 residues long. This CDR3 reads CASIRKTYEQYF. Written as DNA, the CDR3 is TGTGCCAGCATTAGGAAGACTTACGAGCAGTACTTC.

This clonotype was counted only a few times. The chain links TRBV20-1 to TRBJ2-3; possibly TRBD1 for D (6 bases). The V gene lost 1 base and the J gene lost 4 bases, with 12 bases spanning the gap. Germline assignment: CDR1 DFQATT and CDR2 SNEGSKA (reference sequence). The CDR3 runs 14 residues. The chain's CDR3 is CSARGYRVADTQYF. CDR3 DNA: TGCAGTGCTAGAGGGTACAGGGTGGCAGATACGCAGTATTTT.

This clonotype was counted ten times or more. The rearrangement joins TRBV7-3 to TRBJ2-3; no firm D call. The CDR3 is 13 residues long. The V gene lost 0 bases and the J gene lost 6 bases, with 7 bases spanning the gap. CDR1 and CDR2 (germline): SGHTA, FQGTGA. CDR3 residues: CASSLTRLDTQYF. The CDR3 nucleotides read TGTGCCAGCAGCTTAACGCGGTTGGATACGCAGTATTTT.

This clonotype was counted a few times. The chain couples TRBV15 to TRBJ2-1; D unclear. This CDR3 has 13 residues. CDR1 is LNHNV, CDR2 YYDKDF, per germline (reference sequence). Trimming stripped 5 bases from V and 7 bases from J, with 12 bases between. The CDR3 sequence is CATSLTGPNEQFF. CDR3 nucleotide sequence: TGTGCCACCAGCTTGACTGGACCGAATGAGCAGTTCTTC.

Turning to this clonotype: At one end the junction does not follow the germline gene, possibly because of a read error. This chain connects TRBV7-8 to TRBJ2-1; D remains ambiguous. Germline assignment: CDR1 SGHVS and CDR2 FQNEAQ. This CDR3 has 14 amino acids. The CDR3 loop reads CGSSPTDPYNEQFF. For the CDR3, the DNA is TGTGGCAGCAGCCCCACTGATCCATACAATGAGCAGTTCTTC. The entire variable domain, with the rest obtained from reference TRBV7-8 and TRBJ2-1, is as follows: GAGVSQSPRYKVAKRGQDVALRCDPISGHVSLFWYQQALGQGPEFLTYFQNEAQLDKSGLPSDRFFAERPEGSVSTLKIQRTQQEDSAVYLCGSSPTDPYNEQFFGPGTRLTVL.

In this sample, this clonotype turned up a few times. The CDR3 sequence is CASSFLGTGDTGELFF. The CDR3 bases are TGCGCCAGCAGCTTCCTTGGGACAGGGGACACCGGGGAGCTGTTTTTT. J is TRBJ2-2 and V is TRBV5-1; 10 positions agree with TRBD1. The CDR3 has 16 residues. Germline-derived CDR1 and CDR2 are SGHRS and YFSETQ. After removal of 2 bases from V and 3 bases from J, the junction contained 4 bases not matched to a gene.

This clonotype has a handful of counts. The chain employs TRBV29-1 and TRBJ2-2; 10 bases are a match to TRBD2. After removal of 5 bases from V and 9 bases from J, the junction contained 6 bases not matched to a gene. The CDR3 loop spans 13 amino acids. CDR1 is SQVTM, CDR2 ANQGSEA, per germline. The DNA of the CDR3 is TGCAGCGTTCAAGCGGGGGGGCCCAGGGAGCTGTTTTTT. It is translated as CSVQAGGPRELFF.

The genes are TRBV4-3 and TRBJ2-7, with a tentative D call TRBD2 (5 bases). V lost 0 bases, J lost 2 bases, and 14 bases lay in between. This CDR3 contains 16 residues. Germline V CDR1 and CDR2: LGHNA, YSLEER. This chain's CDR3 is CASSQDPGLRTYEQYF. The CDR3 DNA sequence: TGCGCCAGCAGCCAAGATCCCGGACTCCGTACCTACGAGCAGTACTTC.

This clonotype has more than one count but fewer than ten. The CDR3 DNA sequence: TGTGCCAGCAGCCCTTCGGGGTTCCTCCCCTACGAGCAGTACTTC. Translating gives CASSPSGFLPYEQYF. The chain couples TRBV9 to TRBJ2-7, with D possibly TRBD2 on 5 matching bases. V lost 4 bases to trimming and J lost 2 bases, with 16 bases between them. The CDR3 length is 15 residues. CDR1 is SGDLS and CDR2 is YYNGEE in the germline V gene.

This clonotype was seen more than once but under ten times. The chain carries TRBV5-1 and TRBJ2-3; D might be TRBD1 or TRBD2, each matching 5 bases. Trimming left V 4 bases short and J 2 bases short, with 11 bases between. Germline CDR1 SGHRS, CDR2 YFSETQ. This CDR3 comprises 14 residues. This CDR3 is CASSLGTDTDTQYF. The CDR3 nucleotides are TGCGCCAGCAGCCTCGGGACGGACACAGATACGCAGTATTTT.

The V call is TRBV29-1, the J call TRBJ2-1; D gene uncertain. The CDR3 sequence is 9 residues long. CDR1 SQVTM and CDR2 ANQGSEA come from the germline V gene. The V gene lost 3 bases and the J gene lost 9 bases, with 3 bases spanning the gap. The CDR3 DNA reads as TGCAGCGTTGACCGTGAGCAGTTCTTC. This sequence encodes CSVDREQFF.

This chain joins TRBV18 and TRBJ2-5; TRBD1 agrees at 8 bases. From germline, CDR1 is KGHSH and CDR2 LQKENI. With 3 bases clipped from V and 4 bases from J, the junction kept 7 bases outside the gene matches. The CDR3 covers 15 residues. The CDR3 is CASSPLDRVGETQYF. In DNA form, the CDR3 reads TGTGCCAGCTCACCCTTGGACAGGGTCGGAGAGACCCAGTACTTC.

This clonotype occurred a few times. The chain carries TRBV18 and TRBJ2-5; D call uncertain. CDR1 KGHSH and CDR2 LQKENI come from the germline V gene. This CDR3 region has 14 residues. V lost 1 base and J lost 2, with 8 bases in between. The CDR3 spells CASSPRSEQETQYF. The DNA for the CDR3 is TGTGCCAGCTCACCACGTTCGGAGCAAGAGACCCAGTACTTC.

This clonotype was picked up a small number of times. The chain combines TRBV3-1 with TRBJ2-2; 8 bases agree with TRBD2. The CDR3 has 16 residues. Germline CDR1 LGHDT, CDR2 YNNKEL (reference sequence). Unmatched junction bases numbered 6, after V lost 4 bases and J lost 2 bases. The CDR3 bases are TGTGCCAGCAGCCCCACACTAGCGGCCAACACCGGGGAGCTGTTTTTT. This codes for CASSPTLAANTGELFF.

There are a few counts of this clonotype. This chain joins TRBV7-2 and TRBJ1-1; no clear D gene. CDR1 and CDR2 (germline): SGHTA, FQGNSA. This CDR3 has 15 amino acids. V lost 1 base to trimming and J lost 0 bases, with 9 bases between them. CDR3 protein: CASSLEAFLNTEAFF. The DNA for the CDR3 is TGTGCCAGCAGCTTAGAAGCATTCCTGAACACTGAAGCTTTCTTT.